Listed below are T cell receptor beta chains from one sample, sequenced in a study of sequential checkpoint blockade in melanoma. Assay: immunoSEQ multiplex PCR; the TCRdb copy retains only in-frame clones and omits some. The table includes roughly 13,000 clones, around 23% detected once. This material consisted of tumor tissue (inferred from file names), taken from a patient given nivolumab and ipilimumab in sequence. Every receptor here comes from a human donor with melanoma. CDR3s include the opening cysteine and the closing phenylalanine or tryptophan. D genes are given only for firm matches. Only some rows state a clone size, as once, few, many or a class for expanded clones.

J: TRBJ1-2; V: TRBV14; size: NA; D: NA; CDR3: CASSQGERLANYGYTF; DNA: TGTGCCAGCAGCCAGGGCGAGCGCTTAGCTAACTATGGCTACACCTTC
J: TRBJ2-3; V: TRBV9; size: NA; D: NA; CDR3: CASSVGGDTQYF; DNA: TGTGCCAGCAGCGTAGGGGGCGATACGCAGTATTTT
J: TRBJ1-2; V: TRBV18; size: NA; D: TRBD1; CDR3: CASSTTGTDYGYTF; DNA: TGTGCCAGCTCAACGACCGGGACAGATTATGGCTACACCTTC
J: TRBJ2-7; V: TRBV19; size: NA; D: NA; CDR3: CASALGGALYEQYF; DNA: TGTGCCAGTGCCCTCGGGGGAGCTCTATACGAGCAGTACTTC
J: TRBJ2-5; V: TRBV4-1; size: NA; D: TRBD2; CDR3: CASSQALAGGETQYF; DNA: TGCGCCAGCAGCCAAGCTCTAGCGGGTGGAGAGACCCAGTACTTC
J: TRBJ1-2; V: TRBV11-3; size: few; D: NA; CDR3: CASSQVGGGNGYTF; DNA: TGTGCCAGCAGCCAAGTGGGAGGGGGGAATGGCTACACCTTC
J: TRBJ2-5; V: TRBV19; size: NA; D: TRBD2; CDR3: CASSRTYLAERETQYF; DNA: TGTGCCAGTAGCCGAACCTACCTAGCGGAGCGCGAGACCCAGTACTTC
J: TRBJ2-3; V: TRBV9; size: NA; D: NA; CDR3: CASSVEPGRTDTQYF; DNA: TGTGCCAGCAGCGTAGAACCGGGGCGCACAGATACGCAGTATTTT
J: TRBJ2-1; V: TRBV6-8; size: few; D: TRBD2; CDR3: CASSYEGLSYNEQFF; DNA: TGTGCCAGCAGTTACGAGGGACTAAGCTACAATGAGCAGTTCTTC
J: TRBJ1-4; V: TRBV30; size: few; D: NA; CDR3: CAWSVTGDELFF; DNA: TGTGCCTGGAGTGTGACGGGGGATGAACTGTTTTTT
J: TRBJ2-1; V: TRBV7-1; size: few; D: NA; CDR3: CASRSGRESYNEQFF; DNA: TGTGCCAGCAGGTCAGGCCGGGAGAGTTACAATGAGCAGTTCTTC
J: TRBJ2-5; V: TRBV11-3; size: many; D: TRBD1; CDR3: CASSLLQDRARETQYF; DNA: TGTGCCAGCAGCTTACTCCAGGACAGGGCACGAGAGACCCAGTACTTC
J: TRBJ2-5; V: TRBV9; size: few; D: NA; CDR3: CASGSRGFGETQYF; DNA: TGTGCCAGCGGAAGTAGAGGATTTGGAGAGACCCAGTACTTC
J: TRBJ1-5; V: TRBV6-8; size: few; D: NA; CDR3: CASSDFLFDQPQHF; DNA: TGTGCCAGCAGTGATTTTTTGTTCGATCAGCCCCAGCATTTT
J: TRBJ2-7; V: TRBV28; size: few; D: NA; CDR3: CASSDPPGNSYEQYF; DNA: TGTGCCAGCTCCGACCCCCCAGGAAACTCCTACGAGCAGTACTTC
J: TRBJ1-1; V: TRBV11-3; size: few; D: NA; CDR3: CASSPKTGRLNTEAFF; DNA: TGTGCCAGCAGCCCAAAGACGGGACGGCTGAACACTGAAGCTTTCTTT
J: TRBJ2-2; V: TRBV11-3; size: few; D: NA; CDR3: CASSPRRGNSGELFF; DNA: TGTGCCAGCAGCCCCCGGCGAGGAAACTCCGGGGAGCTGTTTTTT
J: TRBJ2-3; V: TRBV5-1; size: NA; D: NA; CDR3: CASSGIQELSTDTQYF; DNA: TGCGCCAGCAGCGGAATCCAGGAGTTAAGCACAGATACGCAGTATTTT
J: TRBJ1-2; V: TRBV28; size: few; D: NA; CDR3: CASRIDSTGYTF; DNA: TGTGCCAGCAGAATCGACAGCACTGGCTACACCTTC
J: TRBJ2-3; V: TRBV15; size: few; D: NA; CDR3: CATSAGSRADTQYF; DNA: TGTGCCACCAGCGCGGGGAGTAGGGCAGATACGCAGTATTTT
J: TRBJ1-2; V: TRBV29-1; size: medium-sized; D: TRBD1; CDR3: CSVGQGANGYTF; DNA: TGCAGCGTCGGACAGGGGGCGAACGGCTACACCTTC
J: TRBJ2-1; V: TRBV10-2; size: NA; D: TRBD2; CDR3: CASSDAGGPVNEQFF; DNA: TGCGCCAGCAGTGATGCGGGGGGGCCGGTAAATGAGCAGTTCTTC
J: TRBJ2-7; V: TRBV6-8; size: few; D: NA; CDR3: CASSFAYSYEQYF; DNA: TGTGCCAGCAGTTTTGCCTACTCCTACGAGCAGTACTTC
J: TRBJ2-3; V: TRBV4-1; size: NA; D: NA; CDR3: CASSQDPSGTDTQYF; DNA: TGCGCCAGCAGCCAAGATCCCAGCGGCACAGATACGCAGTATTTT
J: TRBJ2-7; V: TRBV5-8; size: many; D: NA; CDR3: CASGGQNSYEQYF; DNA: TGTGCCAGCGGGGGCCAGAACTCCTACGAGCAGTACTTC
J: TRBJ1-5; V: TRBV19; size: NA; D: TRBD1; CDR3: CASTGTGLGQPQHF; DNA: TGTGCCAGTACGGGGACAGGGTTGGGTCAGCCCCAGCATTTT
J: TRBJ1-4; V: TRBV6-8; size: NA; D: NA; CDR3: CASTEGREKLFF; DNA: TGTGCCAGCACGGAGGGGCGGGAAAAACTGTTTTTT
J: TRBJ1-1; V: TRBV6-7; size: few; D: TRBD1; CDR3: CASKRQGPANTEAFF; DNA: TGTGCCAGCAAGAGACAGGGGCCGGCGAACACTGAAGCTTTCTTT
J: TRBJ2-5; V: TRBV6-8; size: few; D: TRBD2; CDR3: CASGGGNQETQYF; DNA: TGTGCCAGCGGGGGGGGGAACCAAGAGACCCAGTACTTC
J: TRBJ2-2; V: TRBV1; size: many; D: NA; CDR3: CASSRAVDRAGTGELFF; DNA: TGCGCCAGCAGCCGAGCAGTAGACAGGGCGGGCACCGGGGAGCTGTTTTTT
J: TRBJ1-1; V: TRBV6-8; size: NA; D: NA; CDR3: CASSLDSGELTEAFF; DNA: TGTGCCAGCAGTCTCGACTCAGGGGAGCTCACTGAAGCTTTCTTT
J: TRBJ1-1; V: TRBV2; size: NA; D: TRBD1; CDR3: CASTGQTNTEAFF; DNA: TGTGCCAGCACGGGACAGACGAACACTGAAGCTTTCTTT
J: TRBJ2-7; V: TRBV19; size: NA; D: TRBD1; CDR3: CASSTGAGGSYEQYF; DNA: TGTGCCAGTAGTACCGGGGCAGGGGGCTCCTACGAGCAGTACTTC
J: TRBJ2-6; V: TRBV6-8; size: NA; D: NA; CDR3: CASTQPGANVLTF; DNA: TGTGCCAGCACGCAGCCTGGGGCCAACGTCCTGACTTTC
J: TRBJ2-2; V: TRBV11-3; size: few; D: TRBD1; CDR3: CASSPIGDRVVGELFF; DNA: TGTGCCAGCAGCCCGATAGGGGACAGGGTGGTCGGGGAGCTGTTTTTT
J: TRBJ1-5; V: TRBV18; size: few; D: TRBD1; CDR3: CASSRDRERQPQHF; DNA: TGTGCCAGCTCACGAGACAGGGAGCGTCAGCCCCAGCATTTT
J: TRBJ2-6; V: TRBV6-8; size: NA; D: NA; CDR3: CASSNRGGSGANVLTF; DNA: TGTGCCAGCAGTAACAGGGGAGGGTCGGGGGCCAACGTCCTGACTTTC
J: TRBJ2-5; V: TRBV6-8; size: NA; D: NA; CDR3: CASSDSGTGKETQYF; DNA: TGTGCCAGCAGTGACTCCGGGACGGGAAAAGAGACCCAGTACTTC
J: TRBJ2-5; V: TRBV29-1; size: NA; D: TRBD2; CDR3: CSVESSGALRGAQYF; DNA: TGCAGCGTTGAATCTAGCGGAGCCCTGCGAGGGGCCCAGTACTTC
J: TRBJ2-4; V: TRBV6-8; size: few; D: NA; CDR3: CASTRWSQGLAKNIQYF; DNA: TGTGCCAGCACCAGATGGTCTCAGGGTCTAGCCAAAAACATTCAGTACTTC
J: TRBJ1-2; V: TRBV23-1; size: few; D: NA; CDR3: CASSLKINYGYTF; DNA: TGCGCCAGCAGCCTCAAAATCAACTATGGCTACACCTTC
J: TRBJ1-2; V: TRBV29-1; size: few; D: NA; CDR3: CSVEELVTGRYGYTF; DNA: TGCAGCGTTGAAGAATTGGTAACAGGGAGATATGGCTACACCTTC
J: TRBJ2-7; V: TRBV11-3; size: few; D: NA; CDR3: CASSHGTTAYEQYF; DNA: TGTGCCAGCAGCCACGGCACTACGGCCTACGAGCAGTACTTC
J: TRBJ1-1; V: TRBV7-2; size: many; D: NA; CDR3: CASSLGGDTEAFF; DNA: TGTGCCAGCAGCTTAGGTGGGGACACTGAAGCTTTCTTT